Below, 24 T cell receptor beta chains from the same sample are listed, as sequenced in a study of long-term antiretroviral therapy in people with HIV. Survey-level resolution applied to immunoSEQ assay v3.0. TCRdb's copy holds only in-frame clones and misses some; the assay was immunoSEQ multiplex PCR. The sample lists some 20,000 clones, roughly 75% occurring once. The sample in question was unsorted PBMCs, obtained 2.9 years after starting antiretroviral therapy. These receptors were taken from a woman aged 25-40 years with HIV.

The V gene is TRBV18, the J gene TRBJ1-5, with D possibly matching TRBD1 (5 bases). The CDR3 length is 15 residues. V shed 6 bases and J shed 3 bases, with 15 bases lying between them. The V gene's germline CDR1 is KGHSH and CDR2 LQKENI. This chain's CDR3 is CASSPAHGANQPQHF. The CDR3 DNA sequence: TGTGCCAGCTCGCCCGCACACGGGGCCAATCAGCCCCAGCATTTT.

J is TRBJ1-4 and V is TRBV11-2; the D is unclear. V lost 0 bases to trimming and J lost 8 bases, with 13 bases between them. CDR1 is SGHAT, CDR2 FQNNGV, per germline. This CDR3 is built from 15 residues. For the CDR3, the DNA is TGTGCCAGCAGCTTAGACGGGTCAGGCGGCGAAAAACTGTTTTTT. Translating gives CASSLDGSGGEKLFF.

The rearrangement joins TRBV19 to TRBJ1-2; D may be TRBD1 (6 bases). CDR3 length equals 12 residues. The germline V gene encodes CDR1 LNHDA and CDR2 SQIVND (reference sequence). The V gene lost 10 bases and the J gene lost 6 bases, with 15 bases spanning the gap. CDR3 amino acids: CATTNREDGYTF. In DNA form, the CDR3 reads TGTGCCACCACCAACAGGGAAGATGGCTACACCTTC.

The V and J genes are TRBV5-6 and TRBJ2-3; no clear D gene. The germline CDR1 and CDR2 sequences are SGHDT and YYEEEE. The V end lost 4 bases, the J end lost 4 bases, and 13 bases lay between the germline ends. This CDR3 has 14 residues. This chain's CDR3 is CASSRASVADTQYF. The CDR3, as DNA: TGTGCCAGCAGCCGGGCCAGTGTAGCAGATACGCAGTATTTT.

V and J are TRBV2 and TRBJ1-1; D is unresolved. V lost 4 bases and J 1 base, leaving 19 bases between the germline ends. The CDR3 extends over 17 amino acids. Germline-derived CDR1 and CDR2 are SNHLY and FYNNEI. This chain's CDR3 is CASSGGGYGPPNTEAFF. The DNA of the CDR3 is TGTGCCAGCAGTGGGGGAGGGTACGGGCCACCGAACACTGAAGCTTTCTTT.

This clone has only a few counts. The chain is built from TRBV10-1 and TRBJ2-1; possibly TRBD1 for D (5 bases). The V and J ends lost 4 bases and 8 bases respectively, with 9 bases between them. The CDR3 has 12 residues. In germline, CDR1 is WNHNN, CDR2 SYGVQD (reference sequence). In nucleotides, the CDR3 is TGCGCCAGCAGTGGATCAGGGTATGAGCAGTTCTTC. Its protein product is CASSGSGYEQFF.

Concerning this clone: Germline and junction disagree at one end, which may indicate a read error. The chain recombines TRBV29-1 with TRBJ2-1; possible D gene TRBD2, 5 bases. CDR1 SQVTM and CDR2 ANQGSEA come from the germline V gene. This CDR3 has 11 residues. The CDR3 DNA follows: TGCAGCATTGAGGGTTACAATGAGCAGTTCTTC. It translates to CSIEGYNEQFF.

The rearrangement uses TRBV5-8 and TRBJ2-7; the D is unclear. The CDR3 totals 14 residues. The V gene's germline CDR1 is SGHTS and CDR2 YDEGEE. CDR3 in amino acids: CRTASQPFSYEQYV. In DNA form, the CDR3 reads TGTCGAACAGCGAGCCAGCCCTTCTCCTACGAGCAGTACGTC.

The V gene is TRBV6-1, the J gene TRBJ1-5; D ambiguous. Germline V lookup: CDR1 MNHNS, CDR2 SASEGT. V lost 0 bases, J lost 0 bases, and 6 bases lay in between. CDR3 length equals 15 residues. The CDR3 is CASSEASISNQPQHF. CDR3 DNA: TGTGCCAGCAGTGAAGCGTCAATTAGCAATCAGCCCCAGCATTTT.

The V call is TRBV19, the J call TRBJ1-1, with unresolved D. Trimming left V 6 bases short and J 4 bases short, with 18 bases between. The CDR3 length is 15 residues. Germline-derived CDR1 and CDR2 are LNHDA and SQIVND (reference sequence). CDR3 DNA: TGTGCCAGTAGGGAGGGTGATGGGATAGGCACTGAAGCTTTCTTT. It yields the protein CASREGDGIGTEAFF.

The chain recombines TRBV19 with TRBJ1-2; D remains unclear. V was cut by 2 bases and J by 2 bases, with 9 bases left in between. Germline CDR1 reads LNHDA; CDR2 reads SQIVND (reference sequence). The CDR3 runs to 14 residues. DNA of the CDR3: TGTGCCAGTAGTATACAAGATAGAAACTATGGCTACACCTTC. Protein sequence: CASSIQDRNYGYTF.

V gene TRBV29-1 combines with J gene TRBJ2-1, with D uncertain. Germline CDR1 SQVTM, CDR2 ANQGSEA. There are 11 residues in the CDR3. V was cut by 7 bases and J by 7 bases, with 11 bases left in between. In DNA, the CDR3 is TGCAGCGCCGGGCAGAGGAATGAGCAGTTCTTC. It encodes CSAGQRNEQFF.

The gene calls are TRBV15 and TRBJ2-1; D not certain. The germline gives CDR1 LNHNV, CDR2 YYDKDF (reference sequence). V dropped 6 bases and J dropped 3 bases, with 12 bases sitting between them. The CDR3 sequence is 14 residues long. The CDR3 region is CATREGLGYNEQFF. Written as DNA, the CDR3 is TGTGCCACCAGGGAAGGGCTAGGCTACAATGAGCAGTTCTTC. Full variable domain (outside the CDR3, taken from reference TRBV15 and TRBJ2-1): DAMVIQNPRYQVTQFGKPVTLSCSQTLNHNVMYWYQQKSSQAPKLLFHYYDKDFNNEADTPDNFQSRRPNTSFCFLDIRSPGLGDTAMYLCATREGLGYNEQFFGPGTRLTVL.

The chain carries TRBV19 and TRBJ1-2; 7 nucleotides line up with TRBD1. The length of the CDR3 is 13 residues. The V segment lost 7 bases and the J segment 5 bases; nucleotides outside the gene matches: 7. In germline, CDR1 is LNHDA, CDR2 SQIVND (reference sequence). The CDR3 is CASTRTGPYGYTF. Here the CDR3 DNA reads TGTGCCAGTACGAGGACAGGACCTTATGGCTACACCTTC.

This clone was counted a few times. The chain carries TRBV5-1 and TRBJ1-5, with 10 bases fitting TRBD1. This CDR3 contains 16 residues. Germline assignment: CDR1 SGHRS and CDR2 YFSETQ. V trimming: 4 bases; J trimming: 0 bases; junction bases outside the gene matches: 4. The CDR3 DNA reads TGCGCCAGCAGCGCTGGGACAGGGGATAGCAATCAGCCCCAGCATTTT. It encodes CASSAGTGDSNQPQHF.

CDR3 DNA sequence: TGTGCCAGCAGTCCCCAAGCTTATGGCTACACCTTC. Its protein product is CASSPQAYGYTF. The chain has TRBV28 and TRBJ1-2, with no clear D. CDR1 and CDR2 (germline): MDHEN, SYDVKM. This CDR3 region has 12 residues. V was shortened by 5 bases and J by 5 bases, with 9 bases between the two germline ends.

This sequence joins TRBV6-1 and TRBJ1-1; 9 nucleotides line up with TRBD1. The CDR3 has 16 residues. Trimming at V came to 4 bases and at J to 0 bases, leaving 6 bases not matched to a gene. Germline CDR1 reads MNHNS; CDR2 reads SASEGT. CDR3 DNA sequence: TGTGCCAGCAGTGGAGGGACAGGGCGAATGAACACTGAAGCTTTCTTT. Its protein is CASSGGTGRMNTEAFF.

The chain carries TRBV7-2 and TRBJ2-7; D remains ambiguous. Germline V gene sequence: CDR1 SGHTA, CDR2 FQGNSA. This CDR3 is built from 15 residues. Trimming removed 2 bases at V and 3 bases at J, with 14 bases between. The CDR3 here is CASSLSPELNYEQYV. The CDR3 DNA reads TGTGCCAGCAGCTTAAGCCCCGAACTTAACTACGAGCAGTACGTC.

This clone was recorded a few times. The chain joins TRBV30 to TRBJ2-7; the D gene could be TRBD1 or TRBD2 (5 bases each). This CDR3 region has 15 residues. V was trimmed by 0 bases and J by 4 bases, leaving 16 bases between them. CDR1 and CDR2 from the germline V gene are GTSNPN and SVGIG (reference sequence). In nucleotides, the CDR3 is TGTGCCTGGAGTGTACTACAGGCGAAGCGGTACGAGCAGTACTTC. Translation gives CAWSVLQAKRYEQYF. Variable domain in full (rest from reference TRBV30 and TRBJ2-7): SQTIHQWPATLVQPVGSPLSLECTVEGTSNPNLYWYRQAAGRGLQLLFYSVGIGQISSEVPQNLSASRPQDRQFILSSKKLLLSDSGFYLCAWSVLQAKRYEQYFGPGTRLTVT.

The CDR3: CASSEAYRGEQFF. The CDR3 coding sequence is TGTGCCAGCAGTGAAGCCTACCGGGGTGAGCAGTTCTTC. V and J are TRBV6-1 and TRBJ2-1; weak D call: TRBD2 (5 bases). Trimming cost V 0 bases and J 9 bases, with 9 bases left between them. The CDR3 spans 13 residues. In germline, CDR1 is MNHNS, CDR2 SASEGT.

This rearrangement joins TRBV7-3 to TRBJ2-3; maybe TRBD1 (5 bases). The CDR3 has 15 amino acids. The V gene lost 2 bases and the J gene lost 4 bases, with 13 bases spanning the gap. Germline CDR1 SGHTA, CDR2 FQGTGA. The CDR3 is CASSLDLGPADTQYF. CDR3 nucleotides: TGTGCCAGCAGCTTAGATCTGGGGCCAGCAGATACGCAGTATTTT. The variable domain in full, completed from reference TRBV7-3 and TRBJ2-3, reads GAGVSQTPSNKVTEKGKYVELRCDPISGHTALYWYRQSLGQGPEFLIYFQGTGAADDSGLPNDRFFAVRPEGSVSTLKIQRTERGDSAVYLCASSLDLGPADTQYFGPGTRLTVL.

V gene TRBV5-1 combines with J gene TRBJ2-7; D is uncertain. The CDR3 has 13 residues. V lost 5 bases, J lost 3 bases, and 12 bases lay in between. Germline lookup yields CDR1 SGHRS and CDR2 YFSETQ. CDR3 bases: TGCGCCAGCAGAGTTATTCCAGGCTACGAGCAGTACTTC. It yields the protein CASRVIPGYEQYF.

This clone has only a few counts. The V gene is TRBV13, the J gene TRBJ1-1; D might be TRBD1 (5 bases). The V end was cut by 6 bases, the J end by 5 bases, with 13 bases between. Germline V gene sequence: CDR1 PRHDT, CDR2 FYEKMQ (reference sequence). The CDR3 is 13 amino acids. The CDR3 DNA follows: TGTGCCAGCAGATACGAAGAGGGGACTGAAGCTTTCTTT. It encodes CASRYEEGTEAFF.

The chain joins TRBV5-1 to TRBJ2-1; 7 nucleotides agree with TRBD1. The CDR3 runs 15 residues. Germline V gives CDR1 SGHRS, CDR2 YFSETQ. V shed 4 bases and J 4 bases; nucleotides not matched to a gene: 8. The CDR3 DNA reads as TGCGCCAGCAGCATTGCCGGGACAGATTACAATGAGCAGTTCTTC. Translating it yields CASSIAGTDYNEQFF.